The 29 T cell receptor beta chains reported below all come from one sample, sequenced in a study of blood T cells in healthy people across ages. A sample-barcoded 5' primer and a J-beta primer mix were used in a second PCR of roughly 6 to 12 cycles. From the 5' RACE reads, TCRdb called clonotypes with MiXCR, one entry per CDR3 protein. The sample consists of 850,000 to 1,000,000 distinct CDR3 sequences, about 53% of them appearing once. Source material: blood. These receptors were obtained from an older woman in good health.

This chain links TRBV4-3 with TRBJ2-7, with TRBD2 identical over 9 bases. There are 16 residues in the CDR3. V lost 1 base, J lost 5 bases, and 9 bases stayed unmatched. Germline V gene sequence: CDR1 LGHNA, CDR2 YSLEER. The CDR3 coding sequence is TGCGCCAGCAGCCAAGCCCGGGCTAGCGGGAACCACGAGCAGTACTTC. Protein sequence: CASSQARASGNHEQYF.

The chain joins TRBV29-1 to TRBJ1-1; the D gene is possibly TRBD1 (6 bases). Germline CDR1 is SQVTM and CDR2 is ANQGSEA. This CDR3 is built from 12 residues. Trimming pared 7 bases from V and 1 base from J, leaving 10 bases between. Here the CDR3 DNA reads TGCAGCGCCACGACAGGGAACACTGAAGCTTTCTTT. Translating gives CSATTGNTEAFF.

This clonotype has just a few counts. J is TRBJ2-7 and V is TRBV7-9; D might be TRBD2 (6 bases). CDR1 is SEHNR, CDR2 FQNEAQ, per germline (reference sequence). There are 15 residues in the CDR3. Trimming removed 6 bases at V and 5 bases at J, with 20 bases between. The CDR3 is CASRPSVWEVNEQYF. CDR3 bases: TGTGCCAGCAGGCCCAGTGTCTGGGAGGTCAACGAGCAGTACTTC.

The V gene is TRBV2, the J gene TRBJ2-1, with a weak D call TRBD1 (6 bases). This CDR3 comprises 14 residues. Trimming took 7 bases from V and 5 from J, leaving 15 bases between them. Germline loops: CDR1 SNHLY, CDR2 FYNNEI. DNA of the CDR3: TGTGCCAGCATACAGGGACGACGGAACAATGAGCAGTTCTTC. Encoded protein: CASIQGRRNNEQFF.

CDR3 in DNA: TGTGCCAGCAGTGGAGAGCGGGGGGGCGTAGATACGCAGTATTTT. This codes for CASSGERGGVDTQYF. The V and J genes are TRBV2 and TRBJ2-3, with 10 bases fitting TRBD2. This CDR3 contains 15 residues. Germline CDR1 reads SNHLY; CDR2 reads FYNNEI. V was pared by 4 bases and J by 5 bases, with 6 bases of the junction left unmatched.

The chain joins TRBV9 to TRBJ2-5; 12 positions agree with TRBD2. Germline-derived CDR1 and CDR2 are SGDLS and YYNGEE. The length of the CDR3 is 15 residues. V gave up 4 bases and J gave up 4 bases; unmatched junction bases: 5. The CDR3 protein is CASSSRLAGAETQYF. CDR3 DNA sequence: TGTGCCAGCAGCTCCAGACTAGCGGGAGCAGAGACCCAGTACTTC.

The rearrangement uses TRBV4-1 and TRBJ1-4; D gene uncertain. CDR3 length: 15 amino acids. Per the germline V gene, CDR1 is MGHRA and CDR2 is YSYEKL. Trimming shortened V by 4 bases and J by 0 bases, and 9 bases separated the two germline ends. The CDR3 protein is CASSPNPTTNEKLFF. The CDR3 region has the DNA TGCGCCAGCAGCCCGAACCCGACAACTAATGAAAAACTGTTTTTT.

This clonotype was recorded a few times. The chain uses TRBV2 and TRBJ1-5; 12 bases match TRBD1. Germline V gene data show CDR1 as SNHLY and CDR2 as FYNNEI. The CDR3 runs to 15 residues. V lost 4 bases and J lost 6; bases outside the gene matches: 4. Here the CDR3 reads CASSGGQGAIQPQHF. The CDR3 DNA follows: TGTGCCAGCAGTGGGGGACAGGGGGCGATTCAGCCCCAGCATTTT.

With regard to this clonotype: At one boundary the junction diverges from the germline segment, which might be a read error. V usage is TRBV12-3 or TRBV12-4 and J usage is TRBJ1-5, with 7 bases identical to TRBD1. The CDR3 runs 14 residues. CDR3 in DNA: TGTGCCGGCAGGTCGACAGGGCTCAATCAGCCCCAGCATTTT. Protein sequence: CAGRSTGLNQPQHF.

The chain links TRBV20-1 to TRBJ1-5, with D perhaps TRBD1 (5 bases). Trimming removed 3 bases from V and 2 bases from J, with 11 bases in between. This CDR3 spans 14 amino acids. Per the germline V gene, CDR1 is DFQATT and CDR2 is SNEGSKA (reference sequence). The CDR3 nucleotides are TGCAGTGCTAGGACGGGACTCGGCAATCAGCCCCAGCATTTT. Its translation: CSARTGLGNQPQHF.

This clonotype was counted only a few times. The genes are TRBV18 and TRBJ2-3; 7 bases line up with TRBD2. CDR1 is KGHSH and CDR2 is LQKENI in the germline V gene. Trimming removed 0 bases from V and 10 bases from J; junction bases left unmatched: 7. The CDR3 has 14 residues. The CDR3 DNA reads TGTGCCAGCTCACCACCGCTAGCGGAGACCTCGCAGTATTTT. Protein product: CASSPPLAETSQYF.

The J gene is TRBJ2-6, the V gene TRBV4-1; 7 bases map to TRBD1. CDR3 size: 16 residues. With V trimmed by 0 bases and J by 4 bases, 3 bases remained unmatched. Germline V CDR1 and CDR2: MGHRA, YSYEKL. CDR3 bases: TGCGCCAGCAGCCAAGATGGGACAGCAGGGGCCAACGTCCTGACTTTC. Encoded protein: CASSQDGTAGANVLTF.

This clonotype was seen only a few times. This chain connects TRBV3-1 to TRBJ2-7; 10 bases line up with TRBD1. V lost 5 bases, J lost 2 bases, and 9 bases stayed unmatched. Germline loops: CDR1 LGHDT, CDR2 YNNKEL (reference sequence). CDR3 length: 16 residues. CDR3: CASSSWTGGVPYEQYF. The CDR3 region has the DNA TGTGCCAGCAGCTCCTGGACAGGGGGGGTACCCTACGAGCAGTACTTC.

This clonotype was recorded a few times. This chain uses TRBV5-6 with TRBJ2-7, with D perhaps TRBD1 (6 bases). Germline V gene sequence: CDR1 SGHDT, CDR2 YYEEEE. This CDR3 spans 13 amino acids. Trimming shortened V by 6 bases and J by 1 base, and 11 bases separated the two germline ends. CDR3 sequence (DNA): TGTGCCAGCAACAGTGGACAGTCCTACGAGCAGTACTTC. Its protein product is CASNSGQSYEQYF.

The chain has TRBV5-1 and TRBJ2-2; TRBD1 is a possible D gene (6 bases). The CDR3 extends over 15 amino acids. Trimming removed 2 bases from V and 5 bases from J, with 13 bases in between. Germline CDR1 is SGHRS and CDR2 is YFSETQ. The CDR3 here is CASSFGQRATGELFF. For the CDR3, the DNA is TGCGCCAGCAGCTTTGGACAGAGGGCGACCGGGGAGCTGTTTTTT.

This chain uses TRBV28 with TRBJ2-1, with no clear D. The CDR3 is 14 amino acids. Germline loops: CDR1 MDHEN, CDR2 SYDVKM. With 5 bases removed from V and 4 bases from J, the gap between germline ends came to 12 bases. CDR3 sequence (DNA): TGTGCCAGCAGTCCAAGACGGAGATACAATGAGCAGTTCTTC. Its translation is CASSPRRRYNEQFF.

The chain joins TRBV3-1 to TRBJ2-2, with 8 bases identical to TRBD2. Germline assignment: CDR1 LGHDT and CDR2 YNNKEL (reference sequence). The V segment lost 3 bases and the J segment 8 bases; nucleotides outside the gene matches: 5. The CDR3 has 14 amino acids. Here the CDR3 DNA reads TGTGCCAGCAGCCACCGGGAGGGCGCGGGGGAGCTGTTTTTT. Translated, it gives CASSHREGAGELFF.

The chain links TRBV12-3 or TRBV12-4 to TRBJ1-6; D ambiguous. Trimming cost V 6 bases and J 0 bases, with 9 bases left between them. This CDR3 has 15 residues. CDR3 DNA sequence: TGTGCCAGCAGACAAACCAGCTCCTATAATTCACCCCTCCACTTT. As protein: CASRQTSSYNSPLHF.

This clonotype was seen a few times. This chain links TRBV27 with TRBJ2-1; D unresolved. The V gene lost 8 bases and the J gene lost 6 bases, with 8 bases spanning the gap. CDR1 and CDR2 from the germline V gene are MNHEY and SMNVEV (reference sequence). The CDR3 consists of 11 residues. The CDR3 DNA reads TGTGCCAGCCATCAGGCCAATGAGCAGTTCTTC. It translates to CASHQANEQFF.

The V and J genes are TRBV3-1 and TRBJ2-1; 7 bases fit TRBD1. CDR1 LGHDT and CDR2 YNNKEL come from the germline V gene (reference sequence). After removal of 5 bases from V and 7 bases from J, the junction contained 23 bases not matched to a gene. There are 19 residues in the CDR3. CDR3 residues: CASSKIGGRVSDVYNEQFF. Written as DNA, the CDR3 is TGTGCCAGCAGCAAGATAGGGGGCCGCGTTAGCGACGTTTATAATGAGCAGTTCTTC.

The chain employs TRBV20-1 and TRBJ2-3, with D possibly matching TRBD2 (5 bases). The CDR3 sequence is 14 residues long. Trimming stripped 6 bases from V and 3 bases from J, with 16 bases between. Germline values: CDR1 DFQATT, CDR2 SNEGSKA (reference sequence). CDR3 sequence reads: CSAPDVTRTDTQYF. The CDR3 DNA sequence: TGCAGTGCCCCTGACGTAACTAGGACAGATACGCAGTATTTT.

This clonotype came up a few times. V is TRBV20-1 and J is TRBJ1-2; 9 bases fit TRBD1. The length of the CDR3 is 15 residues. Per germline, CDR1 DFQATT and CDR2 SNEGSKA (reference sequence). Trimming at V came to 6 bases and at J to 3 bases, leaving 11 bases not matched to a gene. The CDR3 here is CSAPQGAQDYYGYTF. The DNA of the CDR3 is TGCAGTGCACCACAGGGGGCTCAGGATTACTATGGCTACACCTTC.

The rearrangement uses TRBV29-1 and TRBJ1-2; D gene uncertain. The CDR3 runs to 13 residues. Germline values: CDR1 SQVTM, CDR2 ANQGSEA. Deletions cut 1 base from V and 2 bases from J, with 8 bases between. As DNA, the CDR3 is TGCAGCGTTGAAGGGTTTGGGAACTATGGCTACACCTTC. Translating it yields CSVEGFGNYGYTF.

The V and J genes are TRBV28 and TRBJ1-5; 7 bases match TRBD1. CDR1 is MDHEN and CDR2 is SYDVKM in the germline V gene. J was trimmed by 0 bases and V by 3 bases; bases with no gene match: 5. The CDR3 is 16 residues long. The chain's CDR3 is CASSLLGQSSNQPQHF. The CDR3 nucleotides read TGTGCCAGCAGTTTGCTGGGACAGTCTAGCAATCAGCCCCAGCATTTT.

This clonotype came up a few times. The chain combines TRBV4-1 with TRBJ2-4; possible D gene TRBD2, 5 bases. The end of the DNA is better explained by TRBJ2-7, so the J call may be wrong. CDR1 MGHRA and CDR2 YSYEKL come from the germline V gene. The CDR3 is 13 residues long. CDR3 amino acids: CASSPRAISEQYF. The CDR3 nucleotides are TGCGCCAGCAGCCCGAGGGCGATTTCCGAGCAGTACTTC.

The chain has TRBV10-3 and TRBJ2-7; D is unclear. Trimming pared 10 bases from V and 5 bases from J, leaving 12 bases between. CDR3 length equals 11 residues. In germline, CDR1 is ENHRY, CDR2 SYGVKD. CDR3 sequence (DNA): TGTGCCACGTCTGCCAGGAACGAGCAGTACTTC. Amino acids: CATSARNEQYF.

The chain is built from TRBV29-1 and TRBJ1-1; D is perhaps TRBD1 (6 bases). The CDR3 consists of 13 residues. Germline CDR1 SQVTM, CDR2 ANQGSEA. Trimming pared 0 bases from V and 5 bases from J, leaving 10 bases between. CDR3 DNA: TGCAGCGTTGAAGAGAGGGGGAATACTGAAGCTTTCTTT. This sequence encodes CSVEERGNTEAFF.

The chain has TRBV6-4 and TRBJ1-5; possible D gene TRBD1, 6 bases. Between the trimmed V and J ends, which lost 3 bases and 3 bases, there was a span of 12 bases. The germline CDR1 and CDR2 sequences are MRHNA and SNTAGT. This CDR3 region has 15 residues. The CDR3 DNA follows: TGTGCCAGCAGTGAACGTGGGGGGCACAATCAGCCCCAGCATTTT. Amino acid sequence: CASSERGGHNQPQHF.

The chain joins TRBV28 to TRBJ2-7, with D tentatively TRBD2 (5 bases). This CDR3 is 14 amino acids long. Trimming took 6 bases from V and 2 from J, leaving 14 bases between them. Germline V gene sequence: CDR1 MDHEN, CDR2 SYDVKM. This CDR3 is CASRWTGMPYEQYF. CDR3 nucleotides: TGTGCCAGCAGGTGGACGGGGATGCCCTACGAGCAGTACTTC.